This T cell receptor beta chain was recorded in a study of blood T cell repertoires in COVID-19. Across the whole study: The origin of the acute and convalescent COVID-19 samples was the United States, Italy and Spain. PBMCs, B-cell-depleted T cells, or T cells provided the cDNA or gDNA that made up the material.

As processed by the authors: Estimation of nucleated cell counts relied on the amplification of reference gene primers. Method: immunoSEQ multiplex PCR; TCRdb's copy keeps in-frame clones and lacks some. V, J and clone size are those of that table, while D and trimming were read from the DNA. The table lists about 170,000 clones, approximately 80% of them singletons. Germline V gene sequence: CDR1 MNHNY, CDR2 SVGAGI (reference sequence). V lost 5 bases and J lost 5, with 16 bases in between. The CDR3 length is 15 residues. The receptor was isolated from a woman of 80 years or more with COVID-19, enrolled during active disease. Sequenced sample: peripheral blood. The gene calls are TRBV6-6 and TRBJ1-5; a weak D match, TRBD1 (5 bases). The CDR3 DNA is TGTGCCAGCAGTAACCCCGGGGGGGGGTATCAGCCCCAGCATTTT. It is translated as CASSNPGGGYQPQHF.